One T cell receptor (beta chain) is described in this entry. These data originate in a study of response to subunit inactivated influenza vaccine. A single record per CDR3 protein comes from TCRdb applying MiXCR to the RT-PCR reads. The sample shows 700,000 to 900,000 distinct CDR3 sequences, 21% of them seen only once. The V and J ends lost 3 bases and 10 bases, in that order; junction bases with no gene match: 11. The germline gives CDR1 SGDLS, CDR2 YYNGEE. There are 16 residues in the CDR3. The chain uses TRBV9 and TRBJ2-3; TRBD2 agrees at 13 bases. The sample here was PBMCs from blood, taken roughly 5 days after vaccination. This receptor was taken from a man between 50 and 59 years old who received an inactivated influenza vaccine. The CDR3: CASSERTSGRRIAQYF. Written as DNA, the CDR3 is TGTGCCAGCAGCGAAAGGACTAGCGGGAGAAGGATCGCGCAGTATTTT.